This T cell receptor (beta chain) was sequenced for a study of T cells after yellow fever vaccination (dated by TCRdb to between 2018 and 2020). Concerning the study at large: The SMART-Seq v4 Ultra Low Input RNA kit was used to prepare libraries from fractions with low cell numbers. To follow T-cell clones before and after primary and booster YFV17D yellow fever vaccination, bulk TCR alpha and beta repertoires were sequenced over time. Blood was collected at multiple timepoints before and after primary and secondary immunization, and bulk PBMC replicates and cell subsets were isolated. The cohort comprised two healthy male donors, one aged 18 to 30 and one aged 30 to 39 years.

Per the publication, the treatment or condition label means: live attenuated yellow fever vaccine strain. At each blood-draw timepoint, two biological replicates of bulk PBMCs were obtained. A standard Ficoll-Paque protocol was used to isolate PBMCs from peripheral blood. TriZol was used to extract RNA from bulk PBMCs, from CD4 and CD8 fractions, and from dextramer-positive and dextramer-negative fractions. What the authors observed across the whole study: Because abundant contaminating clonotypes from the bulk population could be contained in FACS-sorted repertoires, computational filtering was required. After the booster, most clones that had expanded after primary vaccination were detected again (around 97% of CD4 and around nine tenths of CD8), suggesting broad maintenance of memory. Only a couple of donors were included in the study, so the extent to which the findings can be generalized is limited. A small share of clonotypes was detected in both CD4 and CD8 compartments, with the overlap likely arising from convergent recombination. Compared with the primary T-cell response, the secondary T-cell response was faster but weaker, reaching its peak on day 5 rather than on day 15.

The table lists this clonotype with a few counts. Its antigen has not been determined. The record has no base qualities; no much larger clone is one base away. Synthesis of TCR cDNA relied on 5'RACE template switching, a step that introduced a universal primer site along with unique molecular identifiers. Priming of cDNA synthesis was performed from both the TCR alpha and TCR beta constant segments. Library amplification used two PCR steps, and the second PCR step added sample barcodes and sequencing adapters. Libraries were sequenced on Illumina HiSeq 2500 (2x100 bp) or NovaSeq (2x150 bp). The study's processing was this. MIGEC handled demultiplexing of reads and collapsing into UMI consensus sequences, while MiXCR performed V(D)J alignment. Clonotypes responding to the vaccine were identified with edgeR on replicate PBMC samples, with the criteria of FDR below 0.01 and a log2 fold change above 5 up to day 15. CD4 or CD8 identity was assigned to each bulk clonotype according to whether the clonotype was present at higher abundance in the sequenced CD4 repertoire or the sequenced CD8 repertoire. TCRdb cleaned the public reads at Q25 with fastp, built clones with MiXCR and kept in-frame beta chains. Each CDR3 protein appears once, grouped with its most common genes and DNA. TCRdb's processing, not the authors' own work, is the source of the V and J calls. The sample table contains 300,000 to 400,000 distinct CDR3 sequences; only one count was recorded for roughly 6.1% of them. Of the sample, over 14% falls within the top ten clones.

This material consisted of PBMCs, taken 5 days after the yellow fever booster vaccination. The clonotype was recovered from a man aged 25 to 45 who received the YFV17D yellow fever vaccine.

CDR3 region: CASSPGLARSTDTQYF. Read as DNA, the sequence is TGTGCCAGCAGCCCCGGACTAGCACGAAGCACAGATACGCAGTATTTT. The chain uses TRBV7-9 and TRBJ2-3, with 8 junctional bases fitting TRBD2. Germline trimming amounts to 5 bases on V and 0 bases on J, with 7 as the count of junction bases outside the gene matches. From its cysteine to its phenylalanine, the CDR3 spans 16 amino acids. Only the CDR3 portion is preserved as DNA: 48 bases, with reading frame beginning at the first base. CDR1 and CDR2, looked up from the germline V gene (reference sequence), are SEHNR and FQNEAQ.